A selection of T cell receptor beta chains follows, all from one sample in a study of blood T cell repertoires in COVID-19. Measured with immunoSEQ multiplex PCR; TCRdb has only the in-frame clones, and not every one. The sample lists over 70,000 clones; 82% were seen once. The sequenced material came from peripheral blood. The receptors derive from a woman aged 55-69 years with acute or convalescent COVID-19. CDR3s leave out the opening cysteine and the closing phenylalanine or tryptophan. Each record gives: V gene, J gene, clone size, CDR3 protein. For some rows the clone size is stated as once, few or many, or as a class when expanded; others skip it.

v_call: TRBV3-1/TRBV3-2
j_call: TRBJ1-1
clone_size: .
cdr3_aa: ASSQDHIEGHTEAF

v_call: TRBV27
j_call: TRBJ2-7
clone_size: few
cdr3_aa: ASSLKVPGHSYEQY

v_call: TRBV3-1/TRBV3-2
j_call: TRBJ1-1
clone_size: .
cdr3_aa: ASSQTGTRAF

v_call: TRBV7-2
j_call: TRBJ1-6
clone_size: .
cdr3_aa: ASSLETGGGSPLH

v_call: TRBV1
j_call: TRBJ2-1
clone_size: .
cdr3_aa: TSHRSLSGYNEQF

v_call: TRBV3-1/TRBV3-2
j_call: TRBJ1-1
clone_size: .
cdr3_aa: ASSLRDRMMNTEAF

v_call: TRBV4-2
j_call: TRBJ1-4
clone_size: .
cdr3_aa: ASSVQGTGDEKLF

v_call: TRBV24-1
j_call: TRBJ1-2
clone_size: .
cdr3_aa: ATSDRRGNYGYT

v_call: TRBV2
j_call: TRBJ1-6
clone_size: .
cdr3_aa: ASNQLGTGPNSPLH

v_call: TRBV9
j_call: TRBJ1-3
clone_size: .
cdr3_aa: ASSGTGAAGNTIY

v_call: TRBV6-5
j_call: TRBJ1-3
clone_size: .
cdr3_aa: ASSYGGAGNTIY

v_call: TRBV7-2
j_call: TRBJ2-4
clone_size: few
cdr3_aa: ASSSQPVYRSGKNIQY

v_call: TRBV6-5
j_call: TRBJ1-6
clone_size: .
cdr3_aa: ASTPQGRSLH

v_call: TRBV14
j_call: TRBJ1-1
clone_size: .
cdr3_aa: ASSQPGNTEAF

v_call: TRBV29-1
j_call: TRBJ1-3
clone_size: .
cdr3_aa: SVRTGGRNTIY

v_call: TRBV9
j_call: TRBJ2-1
clone_size: once
cdr3_aa: ASSVAWTSYNEQF

v_call: TRBV7-9
j_call: TRBJ2-5
clone_size: .
cdr3_aa: ASSLGSGQETQY

v_call: TRBV7-8
j_call: TRBJ1-1
clone_size: few
cdr3_aa: ASSRTGFWDTEAF

v_call: TRBV19
j_call: TRBJ2-3
clone_size: few
cdr3_aa: ASSAYGGSDTQY

v_call: TRBV12-3/TRBV12-4
j_call: TRBJ1-1
clone_size: .
cdr3_aa: ASSRTVNTEAF

v_call: TRBV28
j_call: TRBJ1-2
clone_size: .
cdr3_aa: ASGLGQRSYGYT

v_call: TRBV2
j_call: TRBJ2-3
clone_size: .
cdr3_aa: ASSDWDRSTDTQY

v_call: TRBV6-6
j_call: TRBJ1-5
clone_size: .
cdr3_aa: ASSYFNSQPQH

v_call: TRBV28
j_call: TRBJ1-5
clone_size: .
cdr3_aa: ASSAGQGGQPQH

v_call: TRBV30
j_call: TRBJ1-1
clone_size: .
cdr3_aa: AWSLTGVNTEAF

v_call: TRBV5-8
j_call: TRBJ1-2
clone_size: .
cdr3_aa: ASSFTAPTNYT

v_call: TRBV28
j_call: TRBJ1-2
clone_size: few
cdr3_aa: ASSLNPPRDRDNGYT

v_call: TRBV6-5
j_call: TRBJ1-2
clone_size: .
cdr3_aa: ASRGGSYYGYT

v_call: TRBV11-2
j_call: TRBJ1-2
clone_size: .
cdr3_aa: ASSDGQGYGYT

v_call: TRBV9
j_call: TRBJ2-6
clone_size: .
cdr3_aa: ASTAGVSGANVLT

v_call: TRBV5-1
j_call: TRBJ2-7
clone_size: once
cdr3_aa: ASSSGTNYEQY

v_call: TRBV15
j_call: TRBJ1-1
clone_size: .
cdr3_aa: ATSTRGVTEAF

v_call: TRBV28
j_call: TRBJ1-2
clone_size: .
cdr3_aa: ASSEGPRGYT

v_call: TRBV19
j_call: TRBJ2-6
clone_size: .
cdr3_aa: ASSPASYSGANVLT

v_call: TRBV5-5
j_call: TRBJ2-7
clone_size: .
cdr3_aa: ASSLLAGVVDEQY

v_call: TRBV7-9
j_call: TRBJ2-5
clone_size: .
cdr3_aa: ASSLSGSTETQY

v_call: TRBV11-3
j_call: TRBJ2-1
clone_size: .
cdr3_aa: ASSLEYRAGDNEQF

v_call: TRBV5-1
j_call: TRBJ1-4
clone_size: .
cdr3_aa: ASSLRDRVSNEKLF

v_call: TRBV19
j_call: TRBJ1-5
clone_size: .
cdr3_aa: ASSEIPRRPSNQPQH

v_call: TRBV4-1
j_call: TRBJ1-2
clone_size: once
cdr3_aa: ASSQIYDRFYGYT

v_call: TRBV5-4
j_call: TRBJ2-7
clone_size: once
cdr3_aa: ASSSASGGFEQY

v_call: TRBV7-9
j_call: TRBJ1-3
clone_size: .
cdr3_aa: ASSSAVDTIY

v_call: TRBV2
j_call: TRBJ1-2
clone_size: .
cdr3_aa: ASSRDHYGYT

v_call: TRBV24-1
j_call: TRBJ1-5
clone_size: .
cdr3_aa: ATPLDRLNQPQH

v_call: TRBV3-1/TRBV3-2
j_call: TRBJ1-2
clone_size: few
cdr3_aa: ASRPQGNYGYT

v_call: TRBV6-5
j_call: TRBJ1-1
clone_size: .
cdr3_aa: ASSNGGEAF

v_call: TRBV2
j_call: TRBJ2-6
clone_size: .
cdr3_aa: ASNQQGSLLAGANVLT